Sequencing of this T cell receptor (beta chain) was carried out in a study of tumor-infiltrating lymphocytes in primary liver carcinoma. Trimming removed 4 bases at V and 10 bases at J, with 14 bases between. This CDR3 is built from 13 residues. Bulk tissue was left unsorted, and RNA and DNA were co-extracted from 20-30 mg of it. Surgical resection treated primary liver carcinoma in the patients. Whole-study results and caveats: Roughly 7.5-25% of top clones, and no more, occurred in all five tumor regions. Tumor region pairs overlapped more than did tumor-adjacent and tumor-blood pairs. The difference in top-250-clone fraction between tumors and blood was significant, favoring tumors (p = 0.039).

The investigators made TCR beta cDNA from around 540 ng total RNA, using a constant-region primer. Investigators got TCR beta libraries out of three nested multiplex PCR rounds, done with slightly modified ARM-PCR. The two initial PCR rounds, roughly 10 cycles each, used TRBV1-TRBV30 forward and C-beta reverse primers. One entry per CDR3 protein, called by TCRdb with MiXCR from the multiplex PCR reads. The repertoire has about 54,000 distinct CDR3 sequences, roughly 77% of them found once; the top ten carry about 26%. Concerning this clonotype: Its antigen remains unidentified.

The receptor comes from a man aged 40-50 years with primary liver carcinoma and hepatitis B virus infection. Sequenced material: liver tumor tissue from sampling region 2. Noted subset: tumor region T2, inferior pole. The J gene is TRBJ1-5, the V gene TRBV12-3 or TRBV12-4; D is unclear. The CDR3 region is CASSSRPAQPQHF. The CDR3, as DNA: TGTGCCAGCAGTTCGAGGCCCGCTCAACCCCAGCATTTT.